This entry features one T cell receptor (beta chain) sequence. The clone's antigen remains unknown. Nothing much larger sits one base from this clone, and base qualities are not available. TCRbeta CDR3 regions were amplified from genomic DNA by means of the immunoSEQ Assay, a bias-controlled multiplex PCR. On the authors' methods: Nucleated cell counts per sample were estimated from amplification of reference gene primers within the assay. Sequence reads were collapsed and filtered to measure the absolute abundance of every unique TCRbeta CDR3 rearrangement. For each sample, productive Simpson clonality was calculated by taking the square root of Simpson's diversity index across productive rearrangements. TCRdb re-hosts the immuneACCESS table, in-frame sequences only. Its copies lack some clones; in the studies checked, an unresolved V gene accounts for under half of them, and the cause for the rest is not known. The V and J calls and clone size were taken over from that table, and D and trimming were inferred from the DNA. Within this sample are 70,000 or so clones, with roughly four fifths of them counted one time only. The leading ten clones occupy under 15% of the sample.

The data are from a study of blood T cell repertoires in COVID-19 (TCRdb year 2020). For the wider study: Samples covering the acute and convalescent phases of COVID-19 were provided by collaborators in the United States, Italy and Spain. The material from the prospective study consisted of cDNA or gDNA derived from T cells, B-cell-depleted T cells, or PBMCs. Deeply sampled blood TCRbeta repertoires from subjects exposed to, actively infected with, or recovered from COVID-19 were included in the dataset. A freely available public database, intended as a resource for researchers studying the immune response to SARS-CoV-2, is where the repertoires were released. The samples were drawn from the first 160 participants of the ongoing ImmuneRACE study and from 950 to 1,500 subjects provided by 6 global collaborators. A de-identified subject ID, COVID-19 status, age in years and sex were almost always included in the sample metadata. HLA class I and class II types, where available, came from metadata supplied by the sample provider rather than from assay-based typing. Overall study results and their limits: The amount of clinical and demographic metadata varied by source and participant and was provided uncurated.

At one collaborating source in Seattle, patients were enrolled during active infection and were followed longitudinally through the course of disease. Each collaborating institution followed its own protocols to collect whole blood in K2EDTA tubes. For TCRbeta analysis, collaborator samples were shipped as frozen whole blood, as isolated PBMCs, or as DNA extracted from either sample type. The CDR3 runs 17 residues from the cysteine to the phenylalanine. Of the read, only the CDR3 DNA is kept; its 51 bases are in frame from base 1. Trimming accounts for 5 bases at V and 2 bases at J, while the number of junction bases matched to no gene is 12. Taken from the germline V gene, the CDR1 and CDR2 loops are MDHEN and SYDVKM.

The rearrangement joined TRBV28 to TRBJ2-7; the central 10 bases match TRBD2. This sequence originates from a man in his 60s with COVID-19, enrolled during active disease. The material sequenced was peripheral blood. The DNA sequence is given as TGTGCCAGCAGTGGAGGAGTAGCGGGGGGTCTTGCCTACGAGCAGTACTTC. Its product reads: CASSGGVAGGLAYEQYF.